The rows below give T cell receptor beta chains drawn from one sample of a study of blood T cell repertoires in COVID-19. Using immunoSEQ multiplex PCR, the repertoire was profiled, and TCRdb retains in-frame clones only, with some absent. Of roughly 150,000 clones in the sample, roughly 88% were seen once. Material: peripheral blood. These receptors all stem from a woman aged 45-59 years with acute or convalescent COVID-19. Each CDR3 is given with its conserved first and last residue. The order of the fields is J gene, V gene, D gene, clone size, CDR3 protein, CDR3 DNA. D genes are given only for firm matches. Only some rows state a clone size, as once, few, many or a class for expanded clones.

TRBJ1-1 | TRBV2 | NA | NA | CASSPTDEAFF | TGTGCCAGCAGTCCCACAGACGAAGCTTTCTTT
TRBJ1-5 | TRBV19 | NA | NA | CASSVSNQPQHF | TGTGCCAGTAGTGTGTCTAATCAGCCCCAGCATTTT
TRBJ1-1 | TRBV10-2 | NA | few | CASRVQLNTEAFF | TGCGCCAGCAGAGTACAGCTGAACACTGAAGCTTTCTTT
TRBJ2-3 | TRBV7-6 | TRBD2 | once | CASSFAGLAGTDTQYF | TGTGCCAGCAGCTTTGCCGGACTAGCGGGTACAGATACGCAGTATTTT
TRBJ2-3 | TRBV6-6 | TRBD1 | NA | CASSFGQGGIADTQYF | TGTGCCAGCAGTTTCGGACAGGGCGGGATAGCAGATACGCAGTATTTT
TRBJ2-5 | TRBV9 | NA | NA | CASSPSVAGETQYF | TGTGCCAGCAGCCCCAGTGTAGCTGGTGAGACCCAGTACTTC
TRBJ2-7 | TRBV30 | TRBD2 | NA | CAWSLTGGHEQYF | TGTGCCTGGAGTTTGACGGGAGGCCACGAGCAGTACTTC
TRBJ1-6 | TRBV4-2 | NA | NA | CASSHDSRVSYNSPLHF | TGTGCCAGCAGCCACGACAGTCGGGTTTCATATAATTCACCCCTCCACTTT
TRBJ2-3 | TRBV7-2 | TRBD2 | NA | CASSLGGAGPFTDTQYF | TGTGCCAGCAGCTTAGGGGGAGCGGGACCTTTCACAGATACGCAGTATTTT
TRBJ2-7 | TRBV6-6 | TRBD1 | NA | CASHRPGQVSYEQYF | TGTGCCAGCCACCGACCGGGACAGGTTTCCTACGAGCAGTACTTC
TRBJ1-1 | TRBV19 | NA | NA | CATYREGMNTEAFF | TGTGCCACGTACAGGGAAGGGATGAACACTGAAGCTTTCTTT
TRBJ2-7 | TRBV30 | TRBD2 | NA | CAWSGLAGVAYEQYF | TGTGCCTGGAGTGGCCTAGCGGGAGTGGCCTACGAGCAGTACTTC
TRBJ2-5 | TRBV5-1 | TRBD2 | few | CASSPGLAGGRGLETQYF | TGCGCCAGCAGCCCAGGACTAGCGGGGGGACGAGGCTTAGAGACCCAGTACTTC
TRBJ1-5 | TRBV30 | NA | NA | CAWEQGFNQPQHF | TGTGCCTGGGAACAGGGTTTCAATCAGCCCCAGCATTTT
TRBJ2-2 | TRBV6-5 | NA | once | CASSTRGRPGELFF | TGTGCCAGCAGCACGCGGGGCCGACCCGGGGAGCTGTTTTTT
TRBJ2-2 | TRBV9 | TRBD2 | NA | CASSVAPSGRPGSGELFF | TGTGCCAGCAGCGTAGCGCCTAGCGGGAGACCAGGGAGCGGGGAGCTGTTTTTT
TRBJ2-1 | TRBV6-5 | TRBD1 | NA | CASSYSRQGAYNEQFF | TGTGCCAGCAGTTACTCCCGACAGGGGGCTTACAATGAGCAGTTCTTC
TRBJ2-7 | TRBV10-3 | TRBD1 | few | CAISDRTGASYEQYF | TGTGCCATCAGTGATCGGACAGGGGCGTCCTACGAGCAGTACTTC
TRBJ2-3 | TRBV6-5 | TRBD2 | NA | CASRGPGGRADTQYF | TGTGCCAGCCGAGGTCCGGGAGGCCGGGCAGATACGCAGTATTTT
TRBJ1-1 | TRBV28 | NA | NA | CASSFPTGLNTEAFF | TGTGCCAGCAGTTTCCCGACAGGTTTGAACACTGAAGCTTTCTTT
TRBJ2-5 | TRBV2 | NA | NA | CASSEYREETQYF | TGTGCCAGCAGTGAATACAGGGAAGAGACCCAGTACTTC
TRBJ1-5 | TRBV12-5 | NA | NA | CASGLELPQGFNQPQHF | TGTGCTAGTGGTTTGGAACTCCCCCAGGGGTTCAATCAGCCCCAGCATTTT
TRBJ1-6 | TRBV25-1 | NA | NA | CASSGIPRSPLHF | TGTGCCAGCAGTGGAATTCCGAGGTCACCCCTCCACTTT
TRBJ1-2 | TRBV25-1 | NA | NA | CASSTGYNGYTF | TGTGCCAGCTCGACAGGATATAATGGCTACACCTTC
TRBJ2-3 | TRBV4-1 | TRBD2 | few | CASSQAPGLVSTDTQYF | TGCGCCAGCAGCCAAGCTCCGGGACTAGTTAGCACAGATACGCAGTATTTT
TRBJ1-6 | TRBV19 | NA | once | CASRGGGSYNSPLHF | TGTGCCAGTAGAGGCGGGGGGAGTTATAATTCACCCCTCCACTTT
TRBJ2-7 | TRBV4-3 | TRBD2 | NA | CASSLEGAGGSQGEQYF | TGCGCCAGCAGCCTAGAAGGGGCGGGAGGCTCCCAGGGGGAGCAGTACTTC
TRBJ2-2 | TRBV5-5 | NA | NA | CASTSRDWENTGELFF | TGTGCCAGCACCTCCCGGGACTGGGAGAACACCGGGGAGCTGTTTTTT
TRBJ2-2 | TRBV4-2 | TRBD2 | NA | CASSQDYLAADAWGGELFF | TGTGCCAGCAGCCAGGACTACCTAGCGGCGGATGCCTGGGGCGGGGAGCTGTTTTTT
TRBJ2-7 | TRBV24-1 | NA | NA | CATSDLQANLPSYEQYF | TGTGCCACCAGTGATTTGCAGGCTAACCTACCCTCCTACGAGCAGTACTTC
TRBJ1-1 | TRBV19 | TRBD1 | NA | CASSRGQGMNTEAFF | TGTGCCAGTAGTAGGGGACAGGGGATGAACACTGAAGCTTTCTTT
TRBJ2-1 | TRBV19 | TRBD1 | NA | CASSTAGTGPRFGFF | TGTGCCAGTAGTACGGCCGGGACAGGCCCCAGGTTCGGGTTCTTC
TRBJ2-7 | TRBV10-1 | NA | NA | CASSESGGTYEQYF | TGCGCCAGCAGTGAGTCAGGGGGAACCTACGAGCAGTACTTC
TRBJ2-5 | TRBV5-5 | TRBD2 | once | CASSLGGGGSQETQYF | TGTGCCAGCAGCTTGGGCGGCGGGGGTAGCCAAGAGACCCAGTACTTC
TRBJ1-1 | TRBV5-4 | TRBD1 | NA | CASSLPSAGGTEAFF | TGTGCCAGCAGCTTGCCTTCGGCAGGGGGCACTGAAGCTTTCTTT
TRBJ1-5 | TRBV19 | NA | NA | CASLPDSYSNQPQHF | TGTGCCAGTCTCCCAGATTCATATAGCAATCAGCCCCAGCATTTT
TRBJ1-5 | TRBV28 | NA | NA | CASLKFGQPQHF | TGTGCCAGCCTTAAGTTCGGTCAGCCCCAGCATTTT
TRBJ1-6 | TRBV5-1 | NA | NA | CASSFNNSPLHF | TGCGCCAGCAGCTTCAATAATTCACCCCTCCACTTT
TRBJ2-5 | TRBV4-1 | TRBD2 | NA | CASSHSFSSGSSKTQYF | TGCGCCAGCAGCCATTCCTTTTCTAGCGGGAGTAGTAAGACCCAGTACTTC
TRBJ2-7 | TRBV6-2/TRBV6-3 | TRBD2 | NA | CASSYSQLAGLYEQYF | TGTGCCAGCAGTTACTCGCAACTAGCGGGGCTCTACGAGCAGTACTTC
TRBJ1-3 | TRBV6-5 | TRBD1 | NA | CASSYSGQGRNTIYF | TGTGCCAGCAGTTACTCCGGACAGGGCCGAAACACCATATATTTT
TRBJ1-2 | TRBV7-8 | NA | NA | CASSLGTRNYGYTF | TGTGCCAGCAGCTTGGGGACACGTAACTATGGCTACACCTTC
TRBJ1-6 | TRBV18 | TRBD1 | NA | CASSPPGQAGNSPLHF | TGTGCCAGCTCACCACCGGGACAGGCGGGGAATTCACCCCTCCACTTT
TRBJ2-7 | TRBV5-6 | NA | NA | CASSHTHTGPEQYF | TGTGCCAGCAGCCATACCCACACGGGTCCCGAGCAGTACTTC
TRBJ2-7 | TRBV29-1 | TRBD2 | few | CSVRLARSYEQYF | TGCAGCGTTCGACTAGCGCGATCCTACGAGCAGTACTTC
TRBJ2-2 | TRBV7-6 | NA | NA | CASSLIAANTGELFF | TGTGCCAGCAGCCTGATAGCAGCGAACACCGGGGAGCTGTTTTTT
TRBJ1-5 | TRBV5-8 | TRBD1 | NA | CASSLVPGQRQPQHF | TGTGCCAGCAGCTTGGTTCCGGGACAGCGTCAGCCCCAGCATTTT
TRBJ2-5 | TRBV12-3/TRBV12-4 | NA | NA | CASSREGAQYF | TGTGCCAGCAGCCGTGAAGGAGCCCAGTACTTC
TRBJ2-1 | TRBV5-5 | TRBD2 | NA | CASSLYGGSYNEQFF | TGTGCCAGCAGCTTGTACGGGGGGTCGTACAATGAGCAGTTCTTC
TRBJ2-2 | TRBV24-1 | TRBD2 | NA | CATSGAAGERGTGELFF | TGTGCCACCAGTGGGGCAGCGGGAGAGCGGGGGACCGGGGAGCTGTTTTTT
TRBJ2-7 | TRBV10-3 | NA | once | CAIRAGTAAYEQYF | TGTGCCATCAGAGCCGGGACTGCCGCCTACGAGCAGTACTTC
TRBJ2-1 | TRBV6-5 | NA | NA | CASTMDGSSEQFF | TGTGCCAGCACGATGGACGGGAGCTCTGAGCAGTTCTTC